This T cell receptor beta chain was identified in a study of T-cell memory formation after mild COVID-19. Study-level background: TCR clusters mostly belonged to single donors. Study-wide findings and caveats: Contracting clones, day 15 to 85, had balanced CD4/CD8, and later expanders favored CD4+.

cDNA libraries for TCR alpha and TCR beta, carrying sample barcodes and UMIs, came from 5'RACE with constant-segment primers. One entry per CDR3 protein results from TCRdb running MiXCR on the 5' RACE reads. The sample shows some 450,000 distinct CDR3 sequences, around 20% of them seen only once. Notes on this clonotype: Its specificity is unknown.

Trimming cost V 4 bases and J 0 bases, with 19 bases left between them. The germline V gene has CDR1 LNHDA and CDR2 SQIVND (reference sequence). CDR3 length: 18 amino acids. This clonotype was obtained from an adult woman who had mild COVID-19 (a few samples of this study predate the infection). Cell type and time point are not known. V is TRBV19 and J is TRBJ2-1; D gene ambiguous. Input material: PBMCs or a T cell subset sorted from them (not recorded which). As DNA, the CDR3 is TGTGCCAGTAGTAGCTCCTCTTCGCCGAAAAGCTCCTACAATGAGCAGTTCTTC. The encoded protein is CASSSSSSPKSSYNEQFF.